This T cell receptor (beta chain) was identified during a study of T cell responses to AZD1222 COVID-19 vaccine (dated by TCRdb to the early 2020s). About the full investigation: AZD1222 recipients given second doses at about 4 weeks or at about 12 weeks were pooled, since spike-specific TCR depth and breadth were not found to differ between the two schedules. Enrollment into the trials was organized by age into subgroups of 18-55, 56-69 and 70-plus years, and those subgroups contained roughly 150, 30 and 60 TCR-sequenced participants, respectively. A total of over 230 trial participants underwent TCR sequencing, of whom 200 to 220 had received two doses of AZD1222 and about 26 had received two doses of the MenACWY control vaccine.

The CDR3 regions of human TCRbeta chains were analyzed by immunosequencing. Regarding the original processing steps: TCRs in the repertoires were matched against a reference library of SARS-CoV-2-specific TCRs that had been generated with the MIRA antigen-specificity platform. Breadth was defined as the fraction of unique TCRs that were SARS-CoV-2-associated, and depth was defined as the fraction of total T cells that were SARS-CoV-2-associated. Each spike-specific TCR was assigned to its reactive spike region and to a CD4 or CD8 class using the MIRA data. Log10-transformed breadth and depth values were compared by one-way ANOVA with Sidak's multiple comparisons tests. TCRdb's version of the immuneACCESS table is confined to in-frame rearrangements and falls short of the full clone set. An unresolved V gene accounts for under half of the shortfall where checked; the remainder is of unknown origin. V, J and clone size derive from that table, while D and trimming were established from the DNA sequence. The sample table contains over 150,000 clones; only one count was recorded for 88% of them. 2.5% to 4% of the sample is taken by the ten largest.

With respect to this clone: Its binding antigen is unknown. No quality values exist for individual bases; no much larger clone is one base distant.

The CDR3 sequence holds 13 residues, the cysteine and phenylalanine included. CDR3 DNA is the only sequence kept; it has 39 bases, read in frame from the first base. Unmatched junction bases come to 5, with V trimmed by 6 bases and J by 4 bases. CDR1 and CDR2 are read off the germline V gene (reference sequence) as LNHDA and SQIVND. Beyond this particular receptor, the publication reports: In the small 56-69-year group, the increase in depth fell short of significance, most likely because of low power. Reportedly, close to half of the unique spike-specific TCRs recognized epitopes lying outside the regions that are mutated in the B.1.351 and B.1.1.7 variants. Only five to seven AZD1222 recipients were SARS-CoV-2 seropositive at baseline, limiting conclusions about previously exposed vaccinees. The whole spike protein was spanned by vaccine-associated CD4 TCRs, and dominant responses were seen in regions 160-218 and 743-854. Most participants were white British and females outnumbered males, and the authors suggested that clonal diversity may have been underestimated. No day 14 peak-response samples were available, so repertoires were characterized only after the peak T cell response. Spike-specific TCR breadth and depth rose significantly after two AZD1222 doses compared with day 0 and with MenACWY recipients.

The time point label, read with the paper, signifies: baseline before first vaccination. Vaccinee samples came from UK trials COV001 and COV002, including a single-blind randomized controlled phase 2/3 trial of AZD1222 (ChAdOx1 nCoV-19) in healthy adults. For TCRbeta chain sequencing, PBMC samples were collected from trial participants at day 0 and at day 28 after the second dose. This receptor was obtained from an adult in good health. This chain joins TRBV19 to TRBJ1-2, with TRBD1 matching 7 junction bases. The source was peripheral blood, collected on day 0 of AZD1222 vaccination. The nucleotide sequence is given as TGTGCCAGTAGATCTACAGGGGTCTATGGCTACACCTTC. It translates to CASRSTGVYGYTF.